The 25 T cell receptor beta chains below come from one sample, sequenced in a study of T cells in Graves' hyperthyroidism and ophthalmopathy. RNA transcripts provided the source from which TCR beta CDR3 regions were amplified. TCR CDR3 underwent first-round RT-PCR with the HTBI primer set. TCRdb reprocessed the multiplex PCR reads with MiXCR, giving one entry per CDR3 protein. Of more than 550,000 distinct CDR3 sequences in the sample, 17% are singletons; the top ten hold about a sixth. Sequenced sample: blood. The receptors stem from a man aged 45-65 years with Graves' hyperthyroidism.

In regard to this clonotype: This sequence may be a read error, since a much larger clone differs from it by one base. The J gene is TRBJ1-2, the V gene TRBV28; D uncertain. V gave up 3 bases and J gave up 4 bases, with 9 bases separating them. Germline values: CDR1 MDHEN, CDR2 SYDVKM. The CDR3 is 13 amino acids. CDR3 DNA: TGTGCCAGCAGTTTCTGGCATGGCTATGGCTACACCTTC. It specifies CASSFWHGYGYTF.

This clonotype showed up many times. V and J are TRBV5-5 and TRBJ2-3; D is perhaps TRBD1 (6 bases). V lost 4 bases, J lost 2 bases, and 14 bases lay in between. The CDR3 contains 15 residues. Germline V CDR1 and CDR2: SGHKS, YYEKEE (reference sequence). This CDR3 reads CASSARTEVTDTQYF. Here the CDR3 DNA reads TGTGCCAGCAGCGCTAGGACAGAAGTCACAGATACGCAGTATTTT.

This clonotype was seen a handful of times. The chain has TRBV3-1 and TRBJ1-2, with TRBD1 as a possible D gene (5 bases). The germline gives CDR1 LGHDT, CDR2 YNNKEL (reference sequence). V shed 2 bases and J shed 1 base, with 8 bases lying between them. CDR3 size: 14 residues. The CDR3 here is CASSQRDGNYGYTF. The CDR3 DNA is TGTGCCAGCAGCCAACGGGACGGTAACTATGGCTACACCTTC.

This chain connects TRBV28 to TRBJ2-3; 7 bases map to TRBD2. Germline lookup yields CDR1 MDHEN and CDR2 SYDVKM. V shed 7 bases and J 3 bases; nucleotides not matched to a gene: 13. This CDR3 is built from 16 residues. CDR3 DNA: TGTGCCAGCACCCTCGCGGGAGTGACTCATACAGATACGCAGTATTTT. It specifies CASTLAGVTHTDTQYF.

Ten or more counts support this clonotype. This chain links TRBV11-2 with TRBJ1-4; a possible D gene is TRBD1 (5 bases). The CDR3 sequence is 15 residues long. The germline CDR1 and CDR2 sequences are SGHAT and FQNNGV. The ends were cut back, 5 bases at V and 5 bases at J, with 15 bases in the middle. CDR3 sequence reads: CASSATGARNEKLFF. The CDR3 nucleotides read TGTGCCAGCAGCGCAACAGGCGCTAGGAATGAAAAACTGTTTTTT.

This clonotype was observed a handful of times. The V gene is TRBV3-1, the J gene TRBJ1-4; 8 nucleotides align to TRBD1. From germline, CDR1 is LGHDT and CDR2 YNNKEL (reference sequence). The junction had 10 bases not matched to a gene; V was cut back by 7 bases and J by 0 bases. The CDR3 contains 17 residues. The CDR3 sequence: CASNDIGQGSTNEKLFF. The CDR3 DNA sequence: TGTGCCAGCAACGATATCGGACAGGGTTCAACTAATGAAAAACTGTTTTTT.

The CDR3 DNA reads TGCAGTGCTAGAGTGCGGACTAGCGGGAGTTACGAGCAGTACTTC. It is translated as CSARVRTSGSYEQYF. The rearrangement joins TRBV20-1 to TRBJ2-7, with TRBD2 identical over 13 bases. Germline-derived CDR1 and CDR2 are DFQATT and SNEGSKA (reference sequence). There are 15 residues in the CDR3. The trim removed 1 base at V and 4 bases at J, leaving 4 bases unmatched.

This clonotype was counted many times. The chain has TRBV2 and TRBJ2-1; 13 bases fit TRBD2. CDR3 length: 14 residues. The trim removed 6 bases at V and 15 bases at J, leaving 11 bases unmatched. Germline values: CDR1 SNHLY, CDR2 FYNNEI. The CDR3 loop is CASRPSGTSGNRFF. The CDR3 DNA reads as TGTGCCAGCAGGCCATCCGGGACTAGCGGGAATCGGTTCTTC.

This clonotype has a handful of counts. The rearrangement uses TRBV20-1 and TRBJ1-5; 9 positions agree with TRBD1. The germline gives CDR1 DFQATT, CDR2 SNEGSKA (reference sequence). With 3 bases clipped from V and 4 bases from J, the junction kept 1 base outside the gene matches. This CDR3 contains 13 residues. CDR3 residues: CSASGTGNQPQHF. The CDR3 nucleotides are TGCAGTGCTAGCGGGACAGGGAATCAGCCCCAGCATTTT.

The CDR3 is CASSLGTSFSYNEQFF. CDR3 nucleotides: TGCGCCAGCAGCTTGGGGACTAGCTTTTCCTACAATGAGCAGTTCTTC. The chain recombines TRBV5-1 with TRBJ2-1, with TRBD2 matching over 8 bases. V gave up 0 bases and J gave up 1 base; unmatched junction bases: 3. CDR3 length: 16 amino acids. The germline V gene encodes CDR1 SGHRS and CDR2 YFSETQ.

This clonotype has at least ten counts. The chain links TRBV12-3 or TRBV12-4 to TRBJ2-3; 9 bases line up with TRBD1. With 8 bases clipped from V and 4 bases from J, the junction kept 4 bases outside the gene matches. The CDR3 sequence is 13 residues long. The chain's CDR3 is CASGQGKADTQYF. In DNA, the CDR3 is TGTGCCAGCGGACAGGGGAAGGCAGATACGCAGTATTTT.

CDR3 DNA sequence: TGTGCCTGGAGTCAGGGTCAGAGCAATCAGCCCCAGCATTTT. It translates to CAWSQGQSNQPQHF. This chain joins TRBV30 and TRBJ1-5; TRBD1 is a possible D gene (5 bases). CDR1 and CDR2 from the germline V gene are GTSNPN and SVGIG (reference sequence). The V gene lost 2 bases and the J gene lost 1 base, with 9 bases spanning the gap. The CDR3 consists of 14 residues.

This clonotype was picked up many times. V is TRBV2 and J is TRBJ2-3; 7 bases fit TRBD2. CDR3 length equals 16 residues. J gave up 4 bases and V 4 bases, and 11 bases lay outside the gene matches. Germline lookup yields CDR1 SNHLY and CDR2 FYNNEI. Here the CDR3 DNA reads TGTGCCAGCAGTGGAGCGGGGAGAGGGCCACCAGATACGCAGTATTTT. As protein: CASSGAGRGPPDTQYF.

This clonotype has a handful of counts. V gene TRBV7-2 combines with J gene TRBJ1-1, with no clear D. There are 15 residues in the CDR3. V dropped 4 bases and J dropped 1 base, with 13 bases sitting between them. The germline CDR1 and CDR2 sequences are SGHTA and FQGNSA. The CDR3 spells CASSSTALPNTEAFF. In nucleotides, the CDR3 is TGTGCCAGCAGCTCTACGGCCTTACCGAACACTGAAGCTTTCTTT.

In this sample, this clonotype turned up many times. The V and J genes are TRBV12-3 or TRBV12-4 and TRBJ2-1; 7 nucleotides agree with TRBD2. There are 15 residues in the CDR3. V was clipped by 5 bases and J by 0 bases; unmatched bases: 4. DNA of the CDR3: TGTGCCAGCAGTCCCGTAGCGGGCTCCTACAATGAGCAGTTCTTC. The encoded protein is CASSPVAGSYNEQFF.

A few counts support this clonotype. V is TRBV4-1 and J is TRBJ2-1, with TRBD2 identical over 9 bases. Germline V gene sequence: CDR1 MGHRA, CDR2 YSYEKL. The CDR3 runs 16 residues. V lost 1 base and J lost 2; bases outside the gene matches: 3. The CDR3 DNA sequence: TGCGCCAGCAGCCAAGTGGGACTAGCAGCCTACAATGAGCAGTTCTTC. Translation gives CASSQVGLAAYNEQFF.

In its sample, this clonotype was seen a few times. The CDR3 sequence is CASSMYGQRSTDTQYF. The CDR3 DNA sequence: TGTGCCAGTAGTATGTACGGACAGCGTAGCACAGATACGCAGTATTTT. This sequence joins TRBV19 and TRBJ2-3, with D maybe TRBD1 (6 bases). CDR1 and CDR2 from the germline V gene are LNHDA and SQIVND (reference sequence). Trimming took 3 bases from V and 0 from J, leaving 13 bases between them. There are 16 residues in the CDR3.

The V and J genes are TRBV19 and TRBJ2-1; 7 positions match TRBD2. Germline CDR1 LNHDA, CDR2 SQIVND (reference sequence). CDR3 length: 12 amino acids. V shed 5 bases and J 10 bases; nucleotides not matched to a gene: 5. The CDR3 loop reads CASSAQLAEQFF. In DNA, the CDR3 is TGTGCCAGTAGTGCGCAACTAGCGGAGCAGTTCTTC.

This clonotype has ten or more counts. The V and J genes are TRBV18 and TRBJ1-5; D call uncertain. With 3 bases removed from V and 3 bases from J, the gap between germline ends came to 12 bases. CDR3 length: 15 residues. Germline CDR1 is KGHSH and CDR2 is LQKENI. In DNA form, the CDR3 reads TGTGCCAGCTCACCGGCTGGGAGGGACAATCAGCCCCAGCATTTT. Amino acids: CASSPAGRDNQPQHF. The full variable domain, in which reference TRBV18 and TRBJ1-5 provide the parts outside the CDR3, is NAGVMQNPRHLVRRRGQEARLRCSPMKGHSHVYWYRQLPEEGLKFMVYLQKENIIDESGMPKERFSAEFPKEGPSILRIQQVVRGDSAAYFCASSPAGRDNQPQHFGDGTRLSIL.

Comment on this clonotype: A much larger clone lies one base from this, so it may be a read error. The gene calls are TRBV28 and TRBJ2-5; the D gene is possibly TRBD2 (5 bases). CDR3 length: 15 residues. V lost 6 bases to trimming and J lost 2 bases, with 16 bases between them. Germline CDR1 MDHEN, CDR2 SYDVKM. DNA for the CDR3: TGTGCCAGCAGGGTCTGGGAGAGGTCACAAGAGACCCAGTACTTC. It translates to CASRVWERSQETQYF. The full variable domain, rest sourced from reference TRBV28 and TRBJ2-5, is DVKVTQSSRYLVKRTGEKVFLECVQDMDHENMFWYRQDPGLGLRLIYFSYDVKMKEKGDIPEGYSVSREKKERFSLILESASTNQTSMYLCASRVWERSQETQYFGPGTRLLVL.

This clonotype has a count of ten or more. The rearrangement uses TRBV2 and TRBJ2-5, with D perhaps matching TRBD1 (7 bases). This CDR3 is built from 15 residues. Trimming pared 4 bases from V and 2 bases from J, leaving 14 bases between. Per the germline V gene, CDR1 is SNHLY and CDR2 is FYNNEI. Here the CDR3 DNA reads TGTGCCAGCAGTGGTATGACAGGGAGGCAAGAGACCCAGTACTTC. Encoded protein: CASSGMTGRQETQYF.

The chain recombines TRBV2 with TRBJ2-5; 8 nucleotides align to TRBD1. The trim removed 9 bases at V and 3 bases at J, leaving 6 bases unmatched. The CDR3 contains 13 residues. Germline lookup yields CDR1 SNHLY and CDR2 FYNNEI. The CDR3 is CARNPGQEETQYF. In DNA form, the CDR3 reads TGTGCCAGAAATCCGGGACAGGAAGAGACCCAGTACTTC.

This clonotype was recorded at least ten times. This CDR3 is CASRGPTPQDTEAFF. Written as DNA, the CDR3 is TGTGCCAGCAGGGGCCCGACTCCCCAGGACACTGAAGCTTTCTTT. The chain is built from TRBV28 and TRBJ1-1; D remains ambiguous. CDR1 is MDHEN, CDR2 SYDVKM, per germline. V was trimmed by 6 bases and J by 3 bases, leaving 17 bases between them. CDR3 length equals 15 residues.

In this sample, this clonotype turned up many times. The CDR3 region has the DNA TGTGCCAGCAGTCCGGCATATGGGGTTCTTGGCTACACCTTC. This encodes CASSPAYGVLGYTF. This chain connects TRBV27 to TRBJ1-2, with D hard to call. This CDR3 spans 14 amino acids. CDR1 is MNHEY and CDR2 is SMNVEV in the germline V gene (reference sequence). Trimming removed 5 bases from V and 7 bases from J, with 17 bases in between.

This clonotype has only a few counts. The chain carries TRBV4-2 and TRBJ2-1, with D perhaps given as TRBD1 or TRBD2 (5 bases each). The CDR3 is 15 amino acids. V lost 0 bases, J lost 2 bases, and 8 bases lay in between. Germline V lookup: CDR1 LGHNA, CDR2 YNFKEQ. The CDR3 loop reads CASSQDGTAYNEQFF. The CDR3 bases are TGTGCCAGCAGCCAAGATGGGACGGCCTACAATGAGCAGTTCTTC.